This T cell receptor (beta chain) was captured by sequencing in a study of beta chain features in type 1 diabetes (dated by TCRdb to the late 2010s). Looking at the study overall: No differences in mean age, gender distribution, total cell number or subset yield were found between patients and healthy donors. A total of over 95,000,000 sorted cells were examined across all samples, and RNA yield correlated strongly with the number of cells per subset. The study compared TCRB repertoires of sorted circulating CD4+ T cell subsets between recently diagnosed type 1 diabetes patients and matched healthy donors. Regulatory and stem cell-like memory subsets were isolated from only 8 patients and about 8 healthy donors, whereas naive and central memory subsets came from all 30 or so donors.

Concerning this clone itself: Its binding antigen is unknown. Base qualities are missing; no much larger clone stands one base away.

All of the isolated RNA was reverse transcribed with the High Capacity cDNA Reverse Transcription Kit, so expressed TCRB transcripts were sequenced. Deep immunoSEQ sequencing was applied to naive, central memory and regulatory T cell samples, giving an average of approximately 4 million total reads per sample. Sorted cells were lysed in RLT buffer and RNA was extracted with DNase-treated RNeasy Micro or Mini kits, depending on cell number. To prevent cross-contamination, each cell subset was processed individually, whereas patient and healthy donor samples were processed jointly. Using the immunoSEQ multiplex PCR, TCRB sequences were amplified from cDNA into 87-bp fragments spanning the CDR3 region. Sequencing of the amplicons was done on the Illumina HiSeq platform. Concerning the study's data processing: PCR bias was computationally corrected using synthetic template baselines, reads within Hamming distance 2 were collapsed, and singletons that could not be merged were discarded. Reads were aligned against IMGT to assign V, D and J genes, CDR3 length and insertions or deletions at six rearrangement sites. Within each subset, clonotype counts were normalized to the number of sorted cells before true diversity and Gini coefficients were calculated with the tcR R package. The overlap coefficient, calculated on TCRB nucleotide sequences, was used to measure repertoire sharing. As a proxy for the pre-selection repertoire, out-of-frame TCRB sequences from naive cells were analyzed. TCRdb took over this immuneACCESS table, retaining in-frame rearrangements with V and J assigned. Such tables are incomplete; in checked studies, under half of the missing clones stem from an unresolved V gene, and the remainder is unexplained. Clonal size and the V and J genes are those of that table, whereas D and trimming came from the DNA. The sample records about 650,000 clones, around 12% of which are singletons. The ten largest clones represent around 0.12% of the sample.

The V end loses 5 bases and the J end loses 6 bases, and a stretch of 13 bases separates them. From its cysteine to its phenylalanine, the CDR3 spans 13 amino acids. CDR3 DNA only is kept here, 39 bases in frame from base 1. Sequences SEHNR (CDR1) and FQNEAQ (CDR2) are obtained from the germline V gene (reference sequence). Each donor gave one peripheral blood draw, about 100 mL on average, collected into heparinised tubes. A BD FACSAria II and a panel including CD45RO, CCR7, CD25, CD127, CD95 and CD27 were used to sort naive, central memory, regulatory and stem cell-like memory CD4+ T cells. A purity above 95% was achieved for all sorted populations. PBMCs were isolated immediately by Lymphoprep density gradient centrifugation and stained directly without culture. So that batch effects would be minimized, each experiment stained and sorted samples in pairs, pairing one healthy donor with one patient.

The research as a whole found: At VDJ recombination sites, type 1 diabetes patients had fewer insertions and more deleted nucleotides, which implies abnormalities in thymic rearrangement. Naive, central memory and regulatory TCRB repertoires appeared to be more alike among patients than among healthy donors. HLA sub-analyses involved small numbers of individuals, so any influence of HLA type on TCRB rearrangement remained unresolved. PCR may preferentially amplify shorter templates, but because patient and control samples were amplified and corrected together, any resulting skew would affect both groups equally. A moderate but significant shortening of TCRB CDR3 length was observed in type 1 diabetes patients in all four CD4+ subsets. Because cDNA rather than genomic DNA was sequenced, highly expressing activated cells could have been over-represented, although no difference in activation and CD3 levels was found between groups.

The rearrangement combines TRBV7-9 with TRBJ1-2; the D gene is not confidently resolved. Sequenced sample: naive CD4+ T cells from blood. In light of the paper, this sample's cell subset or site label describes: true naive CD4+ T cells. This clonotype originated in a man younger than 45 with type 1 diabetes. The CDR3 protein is CASSQTGFHGYTF. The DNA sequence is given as TGTGCCAGCAGCCAGACGGGGTTCCATGGCTACACCTTC.